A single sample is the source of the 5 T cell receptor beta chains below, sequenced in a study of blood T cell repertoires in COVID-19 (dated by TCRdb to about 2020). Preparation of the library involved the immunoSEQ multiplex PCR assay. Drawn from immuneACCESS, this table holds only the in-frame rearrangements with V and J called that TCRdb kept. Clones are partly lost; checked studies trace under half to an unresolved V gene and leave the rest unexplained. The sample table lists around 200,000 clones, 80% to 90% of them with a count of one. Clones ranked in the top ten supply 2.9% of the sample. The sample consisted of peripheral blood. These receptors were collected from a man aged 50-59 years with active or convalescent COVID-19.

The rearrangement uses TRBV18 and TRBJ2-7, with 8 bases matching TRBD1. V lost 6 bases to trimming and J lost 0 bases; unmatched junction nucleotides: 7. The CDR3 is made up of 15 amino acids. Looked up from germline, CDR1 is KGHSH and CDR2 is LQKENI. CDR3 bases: TGTGCCAGCTCCACCTGGACAGGGAACTCCTACGAGCAGTACTTC. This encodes CASSTWTGNSYEQYF.

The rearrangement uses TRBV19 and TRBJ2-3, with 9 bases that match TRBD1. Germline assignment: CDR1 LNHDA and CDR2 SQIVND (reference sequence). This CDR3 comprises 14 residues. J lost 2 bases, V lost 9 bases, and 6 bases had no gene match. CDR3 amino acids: CASSDRGDTDTQYF. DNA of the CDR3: TGTGCCAGCTCGGACAGGGGTGACACAGATACGCAGTATTTT.

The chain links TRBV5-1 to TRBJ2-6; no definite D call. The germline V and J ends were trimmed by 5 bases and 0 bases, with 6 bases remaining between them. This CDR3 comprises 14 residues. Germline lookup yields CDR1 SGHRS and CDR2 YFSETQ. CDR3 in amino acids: CASRAYSGANVLTF. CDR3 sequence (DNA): TGCGCCAGCAGAGCCTACTCTGGGGCCAACGTCCTGACTTTC. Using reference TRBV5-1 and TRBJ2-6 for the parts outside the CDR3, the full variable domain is KAGVTQTPRYLIKTRGQQVTLSCSPISGHRSVSWYQQTPGQGLQFLFEYFSETQRNKGNFPGRFSGRQFSNSRSEMNVSTLELGDSALYLCASRAYSGANVLTFGAGSRLTVL.

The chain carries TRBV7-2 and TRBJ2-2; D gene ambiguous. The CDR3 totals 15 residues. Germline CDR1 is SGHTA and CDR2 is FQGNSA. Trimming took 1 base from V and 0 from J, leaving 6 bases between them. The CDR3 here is CASSLDRANTGELFF. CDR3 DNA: TGTGCCAGCAGCTTAGATCGCGCGAACACCGGGGAGCTGTTTTTT.

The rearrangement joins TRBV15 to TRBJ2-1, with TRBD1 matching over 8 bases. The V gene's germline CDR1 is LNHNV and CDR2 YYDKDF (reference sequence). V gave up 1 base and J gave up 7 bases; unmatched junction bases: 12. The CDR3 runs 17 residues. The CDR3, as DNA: TGTGCCACCAGCAGAGGTGGTCGGACAGGGCTGGGGAATGAGCAGTTCTTC. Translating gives CATSRGGRTGLGNEQFF. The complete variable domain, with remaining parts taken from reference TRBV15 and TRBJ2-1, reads DAMVIQNPRYQVTQFGKPVTLSCSQTLNHNVMYWYQQKSSQAPKLLFHYYDKDFNNEADTPDNFQSRRPNTSFCFLDIRSPGLGDTAMYLCATSRGGRTGLGNEQFFGPGTRLTVL.